This T cell receptor (beta chain) was sequenced for a study of cytomegalovirus exposure and HLA in healthy donors. On this clone: As yet, its antigen is unknown.

PCR employed 60 Vbeta and 13 Jbeta primers. Using immunoSEQ multiplex PCR, the repertoire was profiled, and TCRdb retains in-frame clones only, with some absent. This table holds hundreds of thousands of clones, roughly 70% found once. The germline gives CDR1 SGDLS, CDR2 YYNGEE. The CDR3 sequence is 17 residues long. The V segment lost 3 bases and the J segment 0 bases; nucleotides outside the gene matches: 11. Study-level points and caveats: Sequencing depth across donors, presence/absence analyses assumed, was roughly uniform. Trimming of TCR beta V- and J-genes showed a link, identified in a later analysis, to a missense DCLRE1C variant. The authors reported that TCR beta sequences could predict HLA-A and HLA-B alleles. These predictions were accurate for most subjects in the first cohort.

The sequence was collected from a female donor in good health and CMV-seronegative. The genes are TRBV9 and TRBJ2-5; 7 bases fit TRBD2. The sequencing input was PBMCs. CDR3 region: CASSAYPSGTYQETQYF. As DNA, the CDR3 is TGTGCCAGCAGCGCGTACCCCAGCGGGACCTACCAAGAGACCCAGTACTTC.